This TCR beta chain came from a study of T cells expressing NK-cell markers. Whole-study context: In the group of eight sequenced donors, seven were HCMV-seropositive and one was seronegative.

Germline V gene sequence: CDR1 SQVTM, CDR2 ANQGSEA. CDR3 length: 13 amino acids. The cDNA for TCR beta came from 5'RACE template switching with UMIs. TCRdb derives one entry per CDR3 protein from the 5' RACE reads, leaving out DNA. In total, the table holds about 540,000 distinct CDR3 sequences. Overall study results and limits: In several donors, these clonotypes also led the CD3+CD56-NKG2C+ fraction.

Regarding this clonotype: Antigen: not known.

V gene TRBV29-1 combines with J gene TRBJ2-4; without DNA, the TCRdb call of TRBD1 cannot be checked. The material sequenced was blood T cells: a sorted CD56 or NKG2C T cell subset, CD4+ or CD8+ T cells, or bulk PBMC T cells (not recorded which). The TCR was taken from a man between 18 and 29 years old in good health. The CDR3 loop reads CSVGATSRDIQYF. Full variable domain (rest looked up from reference TRBV29-1 and TRBJ2-4): SAVISQKPSRDICQRGTSLTIQCQVDSQVTMMFWYRQQPGQSLTLIATANQGSEATYESGFVIDKFPISRPNLTFSTLTVSNMSPEDSSIYLCSVGATSRDIQYFGAGTRLSVL.